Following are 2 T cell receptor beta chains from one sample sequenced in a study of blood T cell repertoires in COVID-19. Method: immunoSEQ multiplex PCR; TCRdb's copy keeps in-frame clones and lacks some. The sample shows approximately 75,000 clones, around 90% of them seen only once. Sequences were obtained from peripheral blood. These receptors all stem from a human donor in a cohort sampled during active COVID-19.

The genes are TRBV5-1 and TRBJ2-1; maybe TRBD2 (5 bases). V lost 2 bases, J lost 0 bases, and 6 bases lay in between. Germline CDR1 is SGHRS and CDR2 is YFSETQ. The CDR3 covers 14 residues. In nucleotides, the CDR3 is TGCGCCAGCAGCTTACGGGACTCCTACAATGAGCAGTTCTTC. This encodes CASSLRDSYNEQFF.

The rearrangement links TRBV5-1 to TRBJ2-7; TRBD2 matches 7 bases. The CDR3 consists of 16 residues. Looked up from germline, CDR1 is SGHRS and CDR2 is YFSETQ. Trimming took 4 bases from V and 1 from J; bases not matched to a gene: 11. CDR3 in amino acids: CASSPEVRGTSYEQYF. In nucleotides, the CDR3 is TGCGCCAGCAGCCCGGAGGTGCGGGGGACTTCCTACGAGCAGTACTTC.